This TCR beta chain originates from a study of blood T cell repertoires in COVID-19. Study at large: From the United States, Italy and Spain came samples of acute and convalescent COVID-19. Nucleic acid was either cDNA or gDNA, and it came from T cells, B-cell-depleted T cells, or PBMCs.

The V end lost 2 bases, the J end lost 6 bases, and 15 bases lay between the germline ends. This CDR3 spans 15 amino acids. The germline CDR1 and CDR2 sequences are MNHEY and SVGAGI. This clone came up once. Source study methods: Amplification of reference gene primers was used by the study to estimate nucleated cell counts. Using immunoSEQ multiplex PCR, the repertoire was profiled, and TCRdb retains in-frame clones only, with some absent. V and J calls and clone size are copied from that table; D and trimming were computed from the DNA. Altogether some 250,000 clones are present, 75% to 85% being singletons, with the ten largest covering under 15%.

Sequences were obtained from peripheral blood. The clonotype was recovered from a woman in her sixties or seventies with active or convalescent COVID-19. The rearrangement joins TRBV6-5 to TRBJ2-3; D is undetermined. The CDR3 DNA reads TGTGCCAGCAGTTACGGGTCTGCTAGTTCCGATACGCAGTATTTT. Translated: CASSYGSASSDTQYF.